Below, 16 T cell receptor beta chains from the same sample are listed, as sequenced in a study of T cell repertoires in cytomegalovirus infection. No antigen has been assigned to these receptors. Via MiXCR, TCRdb re-called the reads, giving one row per CDR3 protein. In the table there are around 900,000 distinct CDR3 sequences, approximately 32% of which are singletons. The sequences come from cultured CD8+ T cells from PBMCs, collected from culture after CMV antigen stimulation. All receptors derive from a human donor in good health (CMV status not recorded). Some clones in this sample may be carry-over from other donors' samples.

V is TRBV6-6 and J is TRBJ1-3; D is possibly TRBD1 (5 bases). The CDR3 is made up of 15 amino acids. Germline V gives CDR1 MNHNY, CDR2 SVGAGI (reference sequence). V lost 0 bases, J lost 5 bases, and 11 bases lay in between. Written as DNA, the CDR3 is TGTGCCAGCAGTTACTCCCGGGACCGGCGAAACACCATATATTTT. Translating gives CASSYSRDRRNTIYF.

There are many counts of this clonotype. The CDR3 nucleotides are TGTGCCAGCAGCTTAGTGGGGGAGGCTTCTCCTTCCTACGAGCAGTACTTC. It yields the protein CASSLVGEASPSYEQYF. The V gene is TRBV7-8, the J gene TRBJ2-7, with a tentative D call TRBD2 (6 bases). CDR1 and CDR2 (germline): SGHVS, FQNEAQ. V shed 1 base and J shed 1 base, with 17 bases lying between them. The length of the CDR3 is 17 residues. Based on the CDR3 plus reference TRBV7-8 and TRBJ2-7, the full variable domain is GAGVSQSPRYKVAKRGQDVALRCDPISGHVSLFWYQQALGQGPEFLTYFQNEAQLDKSGLPSDRFFAERPEGSVSTLKIQRTQQEDSAVYLCASSLVGEASPSYEQYFGPGTRLTVT.

The count of this clonotype is one. This chain connects TRBV6-2 or TRBV6-3 to TRBJ1-2; 7 bases are a match to TRBD1. Unmatched junction bases numbered 16, after V lost 6 bases and J lost 6 bases. CDR1 and CDR2 from the germline V gene are MNHEY and SVGEGT. The CDR3 runs 16 residues. The CDR3 DNA reads TGTGCCAGCAGACTCTTTTACAGGGGCGTTGACAATGGCTACACCTTC. Encoded protein: CASRLFYRGVDNGYTF.

This clonotype was seen only a few times. The rearrangement joins TRBV20-1 to TRBJ2-7; D not certain. The CDR3 sequence is 15 residues long. Trimming took off 0 bases at V and 0 bases at J, with 12 bases between the two ends. Per the germline V gene, CDR1 is DFQATT and CDR2 is SNEGSKA (reference sequence). In DNA, the CDR3 is TGCAGTGCTAGAGATTCTTTCGGCATCTCCTACGAGCAGTACTTC. This translates into CSARDSFGISYEQYF.

This chain links TRBV27 with TRBJ2-5; TRBD1 matches at 8 bases. This CDR3 is built from 15 residues. Germline CDR1 MNHEY, CDR2 SMNVEV (reference sequence). Unmatched junction bases numbered 10, after V lost 7 bases and J lost 3 bases. The CDR3 DNA follows: TGTGCCAGCACCCCCGGGACAGGCTTAGAAGAGACCCAGTACTTC. Translation gives CASTPGTGLEETQYF.

This clonotype has only a few counts. The chain has TRBV6-1 and TRBJ1-2; 9 positions match TRBD1. This CDR3 comprises 15 residues. Germline lookup yields CDR1 MNHNS and CDR2 SASEGT. The trim removed 6 bases at V and 5 bases at J, leaving 10 bases unmatched. The CDR3, as DNA: TGTGCCAGCAGCATCGAGGACAGGGGTTTTTATGGCTACACCTTC. The encoded protein is CASSIEDRGFYGYTF.

The chain links TRBV13 to TRBJ1-2; no clear D gene. This CDR3 spans 14 amino acids. Per germline, CDR1 PRHDT and CDR2 FYEKMQ (reference sequence). Between the trimmed V and J ends, which lost 4 bases and 8 bases, there was a span of 17 bases. The CDR3 loop is CASSSGGKVGGYTF. The CDR3 DNA sequence: TGTGCCAGCAGCTCTGGAGGAAAAGTAGGCGGCTACACCTTC.

This clonotype occurred a few times. V and J are TRBV19 and TRBJ1-2; D is possibly TRBD1 (6 bases). V was trimmed by 7 bases and J by 6 bases, leaving 15 bases between them. CDR3 length equals 13 residues. Germline V CDR1 and CDR2: LNHDA, SQIVND (reference sequence). This CDR3 reads CASTAGAVDGYTF. CDR3 DNA sequence: TGTGCCAGTACCGCAGGGGCTGTCGATGGCTACACCTTC.

This clonotype was seen ten or more times. The chain carries TRBV7-9 and TRBJ2-1; the D gene is possibly TRBD2 (6 bases). The V gene's germline CDR1 is SEHNR and CDR2 FQNEAQ (reference sequence). The V and J ends lost 11 bases and 8 bases respectively, with 16 bases between them. The CDR3 spans 12 residues. CDR3 coding DNA: TGTGCCTGCGCGGGACCGTACGATGAGCAGTTCTTC. As protein: CACAGPYDEQFF.

This clonotype was counted a few times. The rearrangement uses TRBV27 and TRBJ1-5, with unresolved D. V dropped 7 bases and J dropped 0 bases, with 10 bases sitting between them. Germline V gene sequence: CDR1 MNHEY, CDR2 SMNVEV (reference sequence). This CDR3 region has 14 residues. DNA of the CDR3: TGTGCCAGCAACCCCTTCCATAGCAATCAGCCCCAGCATTTT. Translating gives CASNPFHSNQPQHF.

This clonotype was seen many times. This CDR3 reads CASSLQGPQNTGELFF. CDR3 sequence (DNA): TGTGCCAGCAGCTTACAGGGGCCACAGAACACCGGGGAGCTGTTTTTT. This chain joins TRBV7-6 and TRBJ2-2; D is perhaps TRBD1 (6 bases). Trimming left V 2 bases short and J 1 base short, with 11 bases between. Germline CDR1 is SGHVS and CDR2 is FNYEAQ. The CDR3 is 16 residues long.

This clonotype was counted a few times. The rearrangement joins TRBV27 to TRBJ2-1; D may be TRBD1 (5 bases). Germline V CDR1 and CDR2: MNHEY, SMNVEV (reference sequence). There are 13 residues in the CDR3. Trimming took 5 bases from V and 4 from J, leaving 9 bases between them. The CDR3: CASSRGAYNEQFF. Here the CDR3 DNA reads TGTGCCAGCAGTCGTGGGGCTTACAATGAGCAGTTCTTC.

This clonotype showed up just a few times. The chain links TRBV6-1 to TRBJ2-7; TRBD1 is a possible D gene (5 bases). CDR1 is MNHNS and CDR2 is SASEGT in the germline V gene. This CDR3 is 12 amino acids long. The V and J ends lost 7 bases and 1 base respectively, with 8 bases between them. The CDR3 sequence is CASIDSSYEQYV. In DNA, the CDR3 is TGTGCCAGCATTGACAGTTCCTACGAGCAGTACGTC.

The chain links TRBV6-2 or TRBV6-3 to TRBJ2-7; D gene ambiguous. The germline CDR1 and CDR2 sequences are MNHEY and SVGEGT. The ends were cut back, 8 bases at V and 2 bases at J, with 16 bases in the middle. The CDR3 contains 14 residues. The CDR3 coding sequence is TGTGCCAGCGGACCAAGGACCGTTCCCTACGAGCAGTACGTC. Translating gives CASGPRTVPYEQYV.

This rearrangement joins TRBV6-5 to TRBJ1-5; possibly TRBD1 for D (6 bases). Per the germline V gene, CDR1 is MNHEY and CDR2 is SVGAGI. The CDR3 contains 14 residues. With 2 bases removed from V and 7 bases from J, the gap between germline ends came to 12 bases. CDR3 loop: CASSYGPGDQPQHF. The CDR3 DNA reads as TGTGCCAGCAGTTACGGACCAGGGGACCAGCCCCAGCATTTT.

This clonotype has just a few counts. The rearrangement joins TRBV6-1 to TRBJ2-1, with a tentative D call TRBD1 (6 bases). The ends were cut back, 4 bases at V and 8 bases at J, with 18 bases in the middle. The CDR3 is 15 residues long. CDR1 is MNHNS, CDR2 SASEGT, per germline. The CDR3 spells CASSVRQGFRDEQFF. The CDR3 region has the DNA TGTGCCAGCAGTGTTCGGCAGGGGTTCCGCGATGAGCAGTTCTTC.